The clone carrying this T cell receptor beta chain has more than one count but fewer than ten. This entry belongs to a study of T cells after yellow fever vaccination. Study at large: Where fractions had low cell numbers, libraries were prepared from them with the SMART-Seq v4 Ultra Low Input RNA kit. Whole-study results and caveats: Detected again after the booster were most primary-vaccination clones, at nearly 97% CD4 and 70% to 90% CD8. A secondary response was less intense yet reached its peak sooner, at day 5 versus 15.

The CDR3 extends over 17 amino acids. TCRdb reprocessed the 5' RACE reads via MiXCR and lists one record per CDR3 protein. Of about 45,000 distinct CDR3 sequences in the sample, roughly 7% were seen once. Sequencing was performed on CD8+ T cells not binding an NS4B(214-222) dextramer, sorted from PBMCs, taken 45 days after the yellow fever booster vaccination. The receptor comes from a man aged 25-45 years who received the YFV17D yellow fever vaccine. The rearrangement joins TRBV21-1 to TRBJ2-3; TRBD2 reflects the table's D call only, with no check against the DNA. TRBV21-1 constitutes a pseudogene. CDR3 residues: CASSKVGRLAGTDTQYF. The CDR3 DNA follows: TGTGCCAGCAGCAAAGTAGGGAGGCTAGCGGGAACAGATACGCAGTATTTT.